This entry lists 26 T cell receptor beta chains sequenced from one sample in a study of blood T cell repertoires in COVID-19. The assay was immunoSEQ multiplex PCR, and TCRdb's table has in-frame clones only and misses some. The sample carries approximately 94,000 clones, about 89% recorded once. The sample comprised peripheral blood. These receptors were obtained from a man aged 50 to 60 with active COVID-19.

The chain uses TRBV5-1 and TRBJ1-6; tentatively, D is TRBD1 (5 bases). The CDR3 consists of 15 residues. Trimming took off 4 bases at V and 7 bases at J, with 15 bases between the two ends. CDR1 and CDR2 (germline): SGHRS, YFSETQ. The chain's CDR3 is CASSGEGRENSPLHF. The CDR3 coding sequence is TGCGCCAGCAGCGGAGAGGGACGGGAGAATTCACCCCTCCACTTT. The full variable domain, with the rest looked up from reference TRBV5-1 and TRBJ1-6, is KAGVTQTPRYLIKTRGQQVTLSCSPISGHRSVSWYQQTPGQGLQFLFEYFSETQRNKGNFPGRFSGRQFSNSRSEMNVSTLELGDSALYLCASSGEGRENSPLHFGNGTRLTVT.

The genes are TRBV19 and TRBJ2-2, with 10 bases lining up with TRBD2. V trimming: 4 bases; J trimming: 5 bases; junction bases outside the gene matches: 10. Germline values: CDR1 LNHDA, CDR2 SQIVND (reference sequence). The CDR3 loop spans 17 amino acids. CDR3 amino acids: CASSKASGSARTGELFF. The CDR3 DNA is TGTGCCAGTAGTAAGGCTAGCGGGAGTGCTAGGACCGGGGAGCTGTTTTTT.

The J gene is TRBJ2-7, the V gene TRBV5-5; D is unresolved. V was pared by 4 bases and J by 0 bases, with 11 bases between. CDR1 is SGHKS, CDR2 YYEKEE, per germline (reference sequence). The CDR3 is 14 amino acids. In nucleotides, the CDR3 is TGTGCCAGCAGCCCAACCAGAAGCTCCTACGAGCAGTACGTC. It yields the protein CASSPTRSSYEQYV.

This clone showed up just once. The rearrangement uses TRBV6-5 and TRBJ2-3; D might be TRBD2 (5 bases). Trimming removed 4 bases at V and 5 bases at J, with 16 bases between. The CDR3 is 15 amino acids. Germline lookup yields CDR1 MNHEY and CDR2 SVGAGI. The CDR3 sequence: CASSSKRSLGDTQYF. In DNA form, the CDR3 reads TGTGCCAGCAGTTCTAAGCGGTCCCTGGGAGATACGCAGTATTTT.

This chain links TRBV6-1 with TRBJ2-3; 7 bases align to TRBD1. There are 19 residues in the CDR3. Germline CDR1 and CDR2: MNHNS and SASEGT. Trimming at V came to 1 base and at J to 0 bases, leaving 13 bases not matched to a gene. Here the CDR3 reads CASSEEGAIGIASTDTQYF. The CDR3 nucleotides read TGTGCCAGCAGTGAAGAGGGGGCGATTGGCATCGCTAGCACAGATACGCAGTATTTT.

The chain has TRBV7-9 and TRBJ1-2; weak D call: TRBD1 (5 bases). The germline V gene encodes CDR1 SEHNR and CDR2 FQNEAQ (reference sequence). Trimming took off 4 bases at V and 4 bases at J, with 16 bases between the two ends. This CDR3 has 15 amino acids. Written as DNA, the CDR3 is TGTGCCAGCAGCTCTCGGGACTCATCGGGCTATGGCTACACCTTC. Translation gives CASSSRDSSGYGYTF.

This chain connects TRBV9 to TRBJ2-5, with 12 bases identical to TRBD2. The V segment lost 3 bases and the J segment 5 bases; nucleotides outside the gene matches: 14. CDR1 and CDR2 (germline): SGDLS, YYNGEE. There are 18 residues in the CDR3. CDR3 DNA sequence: TGTGCCAGCAGCGCCCCACAAATACTAGCGGGAGGCGTGGAGACCCAGTACTTC. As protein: CASSAPQILAGGVETQYF.

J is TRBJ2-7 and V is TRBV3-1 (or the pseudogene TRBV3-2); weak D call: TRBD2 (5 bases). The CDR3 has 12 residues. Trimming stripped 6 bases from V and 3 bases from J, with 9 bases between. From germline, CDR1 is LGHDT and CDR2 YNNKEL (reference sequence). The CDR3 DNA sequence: TGTGCCAGCAGTCGAGACTACTACGAGCAGTACTTC. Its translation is CASSRDYYEQYF.

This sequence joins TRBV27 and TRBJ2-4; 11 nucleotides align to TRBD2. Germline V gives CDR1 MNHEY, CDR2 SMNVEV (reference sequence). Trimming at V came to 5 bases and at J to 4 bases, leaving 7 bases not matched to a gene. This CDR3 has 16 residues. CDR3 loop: CASSPRLAGLKNIQYF. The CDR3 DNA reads TGTGCCAGCAGTCCAAGACTAGCGGGGTTAAAAAACATTCAGTACTTC.

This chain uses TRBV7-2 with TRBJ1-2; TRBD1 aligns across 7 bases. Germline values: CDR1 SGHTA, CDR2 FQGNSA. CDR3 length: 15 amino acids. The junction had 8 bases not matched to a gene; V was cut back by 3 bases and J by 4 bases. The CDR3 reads CASSFDRDPGYGYTF. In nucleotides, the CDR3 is TGTGCCAGCAGCTTCGACAGGGATCCAGGCTATGGCTACACCTTC.

In nucleotides, the CDR3 is TGTGCCAGCAGCTTAGCGGGGAGTGGGGAGACCCAGTACTTC. Translation: CASSLAGSGETQYF. The chain links TRBV11-2 to TRBJ2-5; perhaps TRBD2 as D (5 bases). This CDR3 comprises 14 residues. V was shortened by 1 base and J by 5 bases, with 11 bases between the two germline ends. Germline CDR1 and CDR2: SGHAT and FQNNGV.

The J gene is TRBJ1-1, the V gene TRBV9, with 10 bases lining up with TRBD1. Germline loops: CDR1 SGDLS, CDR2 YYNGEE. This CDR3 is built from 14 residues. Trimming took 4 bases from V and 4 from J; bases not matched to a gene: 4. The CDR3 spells CASSPRTGGTEAFF. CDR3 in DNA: TGTGCCAGCAGCCCCCGGACAGGGGGCACTGAAGCTTTCTTT.

CDR3 coding DNA: TGTGCCAGCAGCTACTACAGGGGGCCGAACACTGAAGCTTTCTTT. It codes for CASSYYRGPNTEAFF. V and J are TRBV7-2 and TRBJ1-1; TRBD1 aligns across 9 bases. The germline gives CDR1 SGHTA, CDR2 FQGNSA. V gave up 4 bases and J gave up 1 base; unmatched junction bases: 4. The CDR3 consists of 15 residues.

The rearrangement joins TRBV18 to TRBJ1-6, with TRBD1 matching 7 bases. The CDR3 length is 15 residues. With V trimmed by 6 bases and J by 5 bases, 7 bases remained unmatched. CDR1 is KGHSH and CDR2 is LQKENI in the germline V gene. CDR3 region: CASSAGTEDNSPLHF. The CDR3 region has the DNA TGTGCCAGCTCGGCCGGGACAGAAGATAATTCACCCCTCCACTTT.

The CDR3 here is CASSRTSHEQFF. The DNA for the CDR3 is TGTGCCAGTAGCCGGACTAGTCATGAGCAGTTCTTC. The J gene is TRBJ2-1, the V gene TRBV19, with 7 bases identical to TRBD2. The CDR3 totals 12 residues. The junction had 4 bases not matched to a gene; V was cut back by 6 bases and J by 8 bases. CDR1 is LNHDA and CDR2 is SQIVND in the germline V gene (reference sequence).

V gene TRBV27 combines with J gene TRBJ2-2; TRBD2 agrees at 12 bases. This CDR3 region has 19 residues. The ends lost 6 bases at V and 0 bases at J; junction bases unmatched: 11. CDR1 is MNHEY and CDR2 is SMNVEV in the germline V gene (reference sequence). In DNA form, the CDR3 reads TGTGCCAGCAGCAGGGCCAGACTAGCGGGGGTCTCGAACACCGGGGAGCTGTTTTTT. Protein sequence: CASSRARLAGVSNTGELFF.

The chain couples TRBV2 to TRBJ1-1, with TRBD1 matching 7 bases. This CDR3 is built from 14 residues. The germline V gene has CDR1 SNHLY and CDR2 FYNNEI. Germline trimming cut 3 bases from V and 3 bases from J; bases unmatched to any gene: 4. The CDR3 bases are TGTGCCAGCAGTGACACAGGGGCCGACACTGAAGCTTTCTTT. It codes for CASSDTGADTEAFF.

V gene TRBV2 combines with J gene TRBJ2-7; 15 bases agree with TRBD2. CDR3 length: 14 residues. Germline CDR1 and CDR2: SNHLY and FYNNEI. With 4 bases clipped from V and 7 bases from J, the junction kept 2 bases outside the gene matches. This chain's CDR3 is CASSAGLAGGEQYV. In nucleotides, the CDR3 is TGTGCCAGCAGTGCCGGACTAGCGGGAGGGGAGCAGTACGTC.

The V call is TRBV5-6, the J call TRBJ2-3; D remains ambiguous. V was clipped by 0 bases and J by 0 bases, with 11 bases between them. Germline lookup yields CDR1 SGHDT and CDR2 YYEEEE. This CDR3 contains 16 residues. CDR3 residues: CASSLDFGTSTDTQYF. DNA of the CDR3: TGTGCCAGCAGCTTGGATTTCGGTACTAGCACAGATACGCAGTATTTT.

The CDR3 region has the DNA TGCAGCGGGAACGTAGCGGGAGGGCCCTACAATGAGCAGTTCTTC. Amino acids: CSGNVAGGPYNEQFF. The genes are TRBV29-1 and TRBJ2-1; 11 bases fit TRBD2. J was trimmed by 2 bases and V by 7 bases; bases with no gene match: 7. The germline gives CDR1 SQVTM, CDR2 ANQGSEA. The length of the CDR3 is 15 residues.

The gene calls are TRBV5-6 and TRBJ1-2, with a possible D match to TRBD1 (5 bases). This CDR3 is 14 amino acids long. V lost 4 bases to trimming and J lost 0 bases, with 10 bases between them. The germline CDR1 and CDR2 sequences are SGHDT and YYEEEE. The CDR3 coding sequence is TGTGCCAGCAGCAGGCAGGGAACTAACTATGGCTACACCTTC. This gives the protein CASSRQGTNYGYTF.

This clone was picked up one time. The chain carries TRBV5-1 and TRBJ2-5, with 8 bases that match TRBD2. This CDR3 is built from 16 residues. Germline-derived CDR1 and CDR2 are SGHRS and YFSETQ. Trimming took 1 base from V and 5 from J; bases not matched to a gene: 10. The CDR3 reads CASSLTGGSVVETQYF. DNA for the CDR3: TGCGCCAGCAGCTTGACGGGAGGGTCCGTAGTGGAGACCCAGTACTTC.

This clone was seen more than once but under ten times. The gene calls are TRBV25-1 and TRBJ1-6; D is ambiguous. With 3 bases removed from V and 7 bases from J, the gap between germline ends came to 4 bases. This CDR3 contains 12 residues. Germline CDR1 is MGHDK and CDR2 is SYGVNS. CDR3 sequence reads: CASSDPNSPLHF. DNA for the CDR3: TGTGCCAGCAGTGACCCGAATTCACCCCTCCACTTT. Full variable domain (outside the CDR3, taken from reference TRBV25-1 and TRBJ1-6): EADIYQTPRYLVIGTGKKITLECSQTMGHDKMYWYQQDPGMELHLIHYSYGVNSTEKGDLSSESTVSRIRTEHFPLTLESARPSHTSQYLCASSDPNSPLHFGNGTRLTVT.

In DNA form, the CDR3 reads TGCGCCAGCAGCTTGAGCCTAGCGGGGGGACCAAACACCGGGGAGCTGTTTTTT. It encodes CASSLSLAGGPNTGELFF. This rearrangement joins TRBV5-1 to TRBJ2-2; 11 bases map to TRBD2. The trim removed 1 base at V and 2 bases at J, leaving 7 bases unmatched. There are 18 residues in the CDR3. CDR1 is SGHRS and CDR2 is YFSETQ in the germline V gene.

The CDR3 nucleotides read TGTGCCAGCTCACCGACGACAGGCCGCTCTGGAAACACCATATATTTT. Translated, it gives CASSPTTGRSGNTIYF. The chain combines TRBV18 with TRBJ1-3; a weak D match, TRBD1 (6 bases). Germline-derived CDR1 and CDR2 are KGHSH and LQKENI. This CDR3 spans 16 amino acids. V lost 3 bases, J lost 0 bases, and 12 bases lay in between.

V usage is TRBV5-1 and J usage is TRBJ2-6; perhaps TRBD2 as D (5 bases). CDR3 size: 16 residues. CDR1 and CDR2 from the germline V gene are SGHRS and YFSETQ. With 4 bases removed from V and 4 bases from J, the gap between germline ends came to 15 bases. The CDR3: CASSEPRVTGANVLTF. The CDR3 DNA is TGCGCCAGCAGCGAACCGAGGGTTACGGGGGCCAACGTCCTGACTTTC.